The entry below describes one T cell receptor beta chain. Original data processing: Quantification of nucleated cells was approximated via reference gene primer amplification. TCRdb's table, derived via immunoSEQ multiplex PCR, lists solely in-frame clones and lacks some. V and J calls plus clone size are reproduced from that table; the DNA served to infer D and trimming. The sample holds roughly 180,000 clones, 82% seen once. The data originate from a study of blood T cell repertoires in COVID-19. Study context: The United States, Italy and Spain were the sources of the acute and convalescent COVID-19 samples.

CDR1 and CDR2 (germline): SGHKS, YYEKEE (reference sequence). The CDR3 length is 14 residues. V was trimmed by 2 bases and J by 2 bases, leaving 11 bases between them. Recovery among Cohort 3 donors was established by two negative PCRs, clearance, or symptom resolution. V gene TRBV5-5 combines with J gene TRBJ2-7; D not resolved. Sequenced input: PBMCs or T cells enriched from blood (not recorded which). This sequence was found in a man between 40 and 49 years old who had recovered from COVID-19. Written as DNA, the CDR3 is TGTGCCAGCAGCTTAGCACCTATCACCTACGAGCAGTACTTC. Residues: CASSLAPITYEQYF.